This T cell receptor (beta chain) was sequenced in a study of blood T cell repertoires in COVID-19. The CDR3 runs to 17 residues. Germline V gives CDR1 MNHEY, CDR2 SVGEGT. Germline trimming cut 5 bases from V and 0 bases from J; bases unmatched to any gene: 7. TCRdb's copy holds only in-frame clones and misses some; the assay was immunoSEQ multiplex PCR. The data show over 200,000 clones, with around nine tenths seen just once and approximately 12% held by the top ten. The source is a woman between 18 and 29 years old who had recovered from COVID-19. Sequenced material: peripheral blood. This chain joins TRBV6-2 or TRBV6-3 and TRBJ1-5; 10 bases fit TRBD1. The CDR3 here is CASSPGTGVYSNQPQHF. The CDR3 DNA is TGTGCCAGCAGTCCCGGGACAGGGGTTTATAGCAATCAGCCCCAGCATTTT.